This T cell receptor (beta chain) was captured by sequencing in a study of blood T cells in healthy people across ages (dated by TCRdb to between 2015 and 2017). With respect to the entire study: In model experiments, roughly one uniquely barcoded TCR beta cDNA molecule per two T cells was captured by template switching. Using deep sequencing normalized with unique cDNA molecular identifiers, the study measured how TCR beta repertoire diversity changes with age. The donors were split into four age groups: young (average 16 years), middle-aged (39), aged (about 62) and long-lived (under 85). To avoid experimental bias, donors of different ages were distributed randomly across sequencing lanes. For two donors (one aged 18 to 30 and one aged 80 or older), the study analyzed two additional independent replicas of 1 million unique cDNA reads from the same blood draw.

Including cysteine and phenylalanine, the CDR3 has 14 amino acids. Only the CDR3 region is kept as DNA, spanning 42 bases read in frame from base 1. The germline V gene (reference sequence) specifies DFQATT as CDR1 and SNEGSKA as CDR2. Overall study results and their limits: Observed TCR beta diversity per million T cells fell roughly linearly with age, and a significant reduction was already apparent by age about 38. There was a strong correlation between observed TCR beta diversity and the percentage of naive T cells measured by flow cytometry. Compared with the aged group, the long-lived group had more naive CD4+ T cells, fewer expanded clones and increased TCR diversity, suggesting age selection. Because donor CMV infection status was unknown, age-related changes in expanded clonotypes were potentially confounded. Estimates of total diversity based on one million sequenced T cells were considered lower bounds and underestimates. Conclusive comparison of naive and antigen-experienced compartments was prevented by the profiling of bulk unsorted PBMCs.

The donors were 40 or so Caucasian individuals from Russia, aged roughly 6 to 95 years, who were systemically healthy. Ten milliliters of peripheral blood were collected from each donor into EDTA-treated Vacutainer tubes. Ficoll-Paque density-gradient centrifugation was used to isolate PBMCs, with at least 6 million obtained per sample. Total RNA, at least 6 micrograms per sample, was extracted from PBMCs with Trizol reagent. For every donor, an aliquot of PBMCs went through flow cytometry to measure the percentages of naive CD45RAhigh/CD27high T cells. With regard to this clonotype: Its recognized antigen is unknown. One base away there is no much larger clone; base qualities are not given.

The library was obtained by 5' RACE. The sequencer was an Illumina HiSeq 2500. The second PCR ran for roughly 6 to 11 cycles and used a J-beta primer mix along with a sample-barcoded 5' primer. A template-switch 5' adaptor carrying 12 random nucleotides introduced a unique molecular identifier onto each TCR beta cDNA molecule. At least 2.5 million CDR3-containing paired-end reads were obtained from each sample. All of the RNA was converted into first-strand cDNA using the Mint cDNA synthesis kit, with a TRBC-specific oligonucleotide serving as the primer. All cDNA was treated with uracil-DNA glycosylase and then went through a first 18-cycle PCR with the universal primers M1SS and BC2_uni_R. Processing in the source paper ran as follows. For normalization, 1 million high-quality reads were randomly selected from each sample, with every read carrying a distinct molecular identifier. Instead of being binned into consensus sequences, reads with shared molecular identifiers were discarded. MiTCR, run with a Q25 quality threshold and the strictest error-elimination algorithm, handled CDR3 identification, clonotype clustering and error correction. A nonparametric unseen species model with Euler transformation was used to estimate a lower bound on total TCR beta diversity. TCRdb cleaned the public reads at Q25 with fastp, built clones with MiXCR and kept in-frame beta chains. Rows with one shared CDR3 protein collapse into an entry with the most common genes and DNA. Clone size and V and J calls follow TCRdb, not the original study. Recorded for this sample are almost 1 million distinct CDR3 sequences; roughly half of them occurred a single time. The ten most abundant clones make up roughly a fifth of the sample.

The specimen was blood. The receptor's source is an older woman in good health. The chain was built from TRBV20-1 and TRBJ2-4; 14 middle bases align to TRBD2. The better agreement between TRBJ2-7 and the DNA end casts doubt on the J call. The CDR3 has the sequence CSAIPGLAGAEQYF. The DNA is as follows: TGCAGTGCTATTCCGGGACTAGCGGGAGCCGAGCAGTACTTC.